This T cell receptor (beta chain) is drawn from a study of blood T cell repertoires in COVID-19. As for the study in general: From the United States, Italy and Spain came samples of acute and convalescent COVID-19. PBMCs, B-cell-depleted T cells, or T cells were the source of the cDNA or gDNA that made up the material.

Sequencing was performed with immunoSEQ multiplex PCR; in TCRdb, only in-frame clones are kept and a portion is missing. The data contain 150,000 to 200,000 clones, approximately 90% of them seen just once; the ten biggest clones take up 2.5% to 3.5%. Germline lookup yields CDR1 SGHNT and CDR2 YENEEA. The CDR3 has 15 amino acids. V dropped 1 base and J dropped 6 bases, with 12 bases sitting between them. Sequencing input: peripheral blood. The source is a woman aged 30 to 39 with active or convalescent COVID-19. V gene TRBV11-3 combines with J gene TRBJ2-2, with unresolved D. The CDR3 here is CASSLVAVPAGELFF. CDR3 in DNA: TGTGCCAGCAGCTTAGTAGCAGTCCCCGCCGGGGAGCTGTTTTTT.